A single sample gave rise to the 21 T cell receptor beta chains below, sequenced in a study of blood T cell repertoires in COVID-19. Assay used: immunoSEQ multiplex PCR; TCRdb lists only in-frame clones, some missing. Among about 83,000 clones listed, approximately 90% were seen once. Sequenced material: peripheral blood. All receptors come from a man in his fifties or sixties with acute or convalescent COVID-19.

This sequence joins TRBV7-3 and TRBJ2-6, with D perhaps matching TRBD2 (5 bases). V lost 4 bases and J 0 bases, leaving 16 bases between the germline ends. Germline V gene lookup returns CDR1 SGHTA and CDR2 FQGTGA. The CDR3 runs 18 residues. The CDR3 sequence: CASSSPVGESSGANVLTF. In DNA, the CDR3 is TGTGCCAGCAGCTCGCCGGTTGGGGAGAGCTCTGGGGCCAACGTCCTGACTTTC.

The J gene is TRBJ2-1, the V gene TRBV6-5, with TRBD2 identical over 8 bases. CDR1 is MNHEY, CDR2 SVGAGI, per germline. The ends lost 2 bases at V and 14 bases at J; junction bases unmatched: 5. This CDR3 has 12 amino acids. The CDR3 coding sequence is TGTGCCAGCAGTTACGCCGGGGGGGTTAAGTTCTTC. As protein: CASSYAGGVKFF.

CDR3 coding DNA: TGTGCCAGCAGCTTAACGCGGGGACCACAAGAGACCCAGTACTTC. It codes for CASSLTRGPQETQYF. The chain combines TRBV7-2 with TRBJ2-5; tentative D call: TRBD2 (6 bases). Germline CDR1 reads SGHTA; CDR2 reads FQGNSA. V lost 2 bases and J lost 2, with 12 bases in between. The CDR3 runs to 15 residues. Filled out from reference TRBV7-2 and TRBJ2-5, the complete variable domain reads GAGVSQSPSNKVTEKGKDVELRCDPISGHTALYWYRQSLGQGLEFLIYFQGNSAPDKSGLPSDRFSAERTGGSVSTLTIQRTQQEDSAVYLCASSLTRGPQETQYFGPGTRLLVL.

The chain uses TRBV21-1 and TRBJ1-6; the table calls TRBD1, which could not be checked here. TRBV21-1 is a recognized pseudogene. The CDR3 runs to 19 residues. The CDR3 coding sequence is TGTGCCAGCAGCACTCACAACCCCAGGGGGCCTACGGGGAATTCACCCCTCCACTTT. As protein: CASSTHNPRGPTGNSPLHF.

The chain has TRBV19 and TRBJ2-7; TRBD1 aligns across 8 bases. Trimming at V came to 5 bases and at J to 4 bases, leaving 7 bases not matched to a gene. The CDR3 runs to 14 residues. The germline V gene encodes CDR1 LNHDA and CDR2 SQIVND (reference sequence). The CDR3 nucleotides read TGTGCCAGTAGTGGCGGGACAGGTCGTTACGAGCAGTACTTC. Residues: CASSGGTGRYEQYF.

The chain recombines TRBV5-5 with TRBJ1-1; D is unresolved. The V gene lost 0 bases and the J gene lost 2 bases, with 11 bases spanning the gap. The CDR3 consists of 15 residues. Germline CDR1 SGHKS, CDR2 YYEKEE (reference sequence). CDR3: CASSLAFSQNTEAFF. Written as DNA, the CDR3 is TGTGCCAGCAGCTTGGCGTTCAGTCAAAACACTGAAGCTTTCTTT.

The gene calls are TRBV6-5 and TRBJ2-2; 9 nucleotides agree with TRBD2. CDR1 is MNHEY and CDR2 is SVGAGI in the germline V gene. The length of the CDR3 is 14 residues. V shed 5 bases, J shed 7 bases, and the junction held 5 bases outside the gene matches. The CDR3 protein is CASSQGLASGELFF. The CDR3 DNA follows: TGTGCCAGCAGTCAGGGACTAGCCAGCGGGGAGCTGTTTTTT.

This clone was counted a single time. V gene TRBV7-2 combines with J gene TRBJ2-5; the D gene is possibly TRBD1 (5 bases). The V and J ends lost 0 bases and 2 bases respectively, with 10 bases between them. Per germline, CDR1 SGHTA and CDR2 FQGNSA. CDR3 size: 15 residues. The CDR3 nucleotides read TGTGCCAGCAGCTTAGCGCCAGGGATGCAAGAGACCCAGTACTTC. It codes for CASSLAPGMQETQYF.

The CDR3 is CASRDRDFSADTQYF. The CDR3 region has the DNA TGTGCCAGCAGAGACCGGGACTTCTCCGCGGATACGCAGTATTTT. V and J are TRBV6-6 and TRBJ2-3; D possibly corresponds to TRBD2 (6 bases). The V and J ends lost 6 bases and 6 bases respectively, with 19 bases between them. Germline-derived CDR1 and CDR2 are MNHNY and SVGAGI (reference sequence). The CDR3 loop spans 15 amino acids.

V is TRBV7-8 and J is TRBJ1-1; D gene ambiguous. V lost 1 base and J 3 bases, leaving 15 bases between the germline ends. This CDR3 comprises 16 residues. Germline V gene data show CDR1 as SGHVS and CDR2 as FQNEAQ. The CDR3 protein is CASSLDAGSRYTEAFF. CDR3 bases: TGTGCCAGCAGCTTAGATGCGGGATCGAGGTACACTGAAGCTTTCTTT.

The rearrangement links TRBV19 to TRBJ1-2; D is unclear. This CDR3 comprises 12 residues. The germline gives CDR1 LNHDA, CDR2 SQIVND (reference sequence). V gave up 7 bases and J gave up 2 bases, with 8 bases separating them. The DNA of the CDR3 is TGTGCCAGTAATTCGTTAAACTATGGCTACACCTTC. As protein: CASNSLNYGYTF.

The genes are TRBV11-2 and TRBJ2-3; no definite D call. CDR3 length: 14 residues. V was shortened by 0 bases and J by 4 bases, with 8 bases between the two germline ends. Per germline, CDR1 SGHAT and CDR2 FQNNGV. The CDR3 DNA reads as TGTGCCAGCAGCTTAGATACTTTGTCAGATACGCAGTATTTT. It encodes CASSLDTLSDTQYF.

The chain has TRBV12-5 and TRBJ1-1; D gene ambiguous. Trimming pared 1 base from V and 5 bases from J, leaving 11 bases between. Germline CDR1 reads LGHNT; CDR2 reads FRNRAP. This CDR3 is built from 14 residues. The CDR3 is CASGLAYSGTEAFF. The DNA for the CDR3 is TGTGCTAGTGGTTTGGCCTACAGTGGAACTGAAGCTTTCTTT.

The chain employs TRBV2 and TRBJ2-1, with D possibly being TRBD2 (7 bases). The CDR3 loop spans 14 amino acids. V was cut by 7 bases and J by 8 bases, with 18 bases left in between. Germline V CDR1 and CDR2: SNHLY, FYNNEI. The CDR3 nucleotides read TGTGCCAGCAAGAGTAGGGGGGGAGAGGATGAGCAGTTCTTC. The encoded protein is CASKSRGGEDEQFF.

This chain joins TRBV30 and TRBJ2-7; possibly TRBD2 for D (6 bases). This CDR3 contains 14 residues. V lost 0 bases, J lost 6 bases, and 15 bases lay in between. CDR1 is GTSNPN, CDR2 SVGIG, per germline (reference sequence). The chain's CDR3 is CAWSVGGTGTEQYF. The CDR3 region has the DNA TGTGCCTGGAGTGTTGGAGGGACCGGAACCGAGCAGTACTTC.

V gene TRBV10-3 combines with J gene TRBJ1-1, with no clear D. Germline V gene sequence: CDR1 ENHRY, CDR2 SYGVKD. Trimming took off 6 bases at V and 3 bases at J, with 8 bases between the two ends. This CDR3 is 12 amino acids long. Here the CDR3 DNA reads TGTGCCATCAGCTCCGGGGACACTGAAGCTTTCTTT. Translating it yields CAISSGDTEAFF.

V and J are TRBV2 and TRBJ2-5; 13 positions agree with TRBD2. The CDR3 is 15 amino acids. Looked up from germline, CDR1 is SNHLY and CDR2 is FYNNEI. The J segment lost 5 bases and the V segment lost 6 bases, leaving 6 bases of the junction unmatched. CDR3 DNA sequence: TGTGCCAGCAGAGAGACTAGCGGGGGGTTGGAGACCCAGTACTTC. The encoded protein is CASRETSGGLETQYF.

This clone was recorded only once. The rearrangement uses TRBV30 and TRBJ1-2; weak D call: TRBD1 (5 bases). In germline, CDR1 is GTSNPN, CDR2 SVGIG (reference sequence). V was trimmed by 2 bases and J by 3 bases, leaving 16 bases between them. The CDR3 totals 15 residues. The CDR3 here is CAWSPPTEFHYGYTF. The CDR3 nucleotides are TGTGCCTGGAGTCCGCCGACAGAATTTCACTATGGCTACACCTTC.

The chain is built from TRBV19 and TRBJ1-5; no reliable D call. Germline lookup yields CDR1 LNHDA and CDR2 SQIVND (reference sequence). V was pared by 3 bases and J by 0 bases, with 9 bases between. This CDR3 has 15 amino acids. For the CDR3, the DNA is TGTGCCAGTAGTATCGTGTTAGTTAGCAATCAGCCCCAGCATTTT. This encodes CASSIVLVSNQPQHF. The complete variable domain, with remaining parts taken from reference TRBV19 and TRBJ1-5, reads DGGITQSPKYLFRKEGQNVTLSCEQNLNHDAMYWYRQDPGQGLRLIYYSQIVNDFQKGDIAEGYSVSREKKESFPLTVTSAQKNPTAFYLCASSIVLVSNQPQHFGDGTRLSIL.

The rearrangement uses TRBV30 and TRBJ1-6; D uncertain. V gave up 1 base and J gave up 8 bases, with 12 bases separating them. The V gene's germline CDR1 is GTSNPN and CDR2 SVGIG (reference sequence). This CDR3 contains 14 residues. The CDR3 sequence: CAWSDKTTHSPLHF. CDR3 nucleotide sequence: TGTGCCTGGAGTGACAAAACAACCCATTCACCCCTCCACTTT.

This clone was detected once. This rearrangement joins TRBV25-1 to TRBJ2-3, with TRBD2 matching 11 bases. There are 17 residues in the CDR3. V lost 1 base, J lost 0 bases, and 3 bases stayed unmatched. Germline CDR1 and CDR2: MGHDK and SYGVNS. The CDR3 protein is CASSELGTSGSTDTQYF. CDR3 DNA sequence: TGTGCCAGCAGTGAATTAGGGACTAGCGGCAGCACAGATACGCAGTATTTT.